This T cell receptor (beta chain) was sequenced in a study of blood T cells in healthy people across ages. There are many counts of this clonotype. The CDR3 has 15 amino acids. The J segment lost 0 bases and the V segment lost 5 bases, leaving 4 bases of the junction unmatched. Germline V lookup: CDR1 SGHTA, CDR2 FQGNSA. Then a second PCR, running about 6 to 11 cycles, was carried out with a sample-barcoded 5' primer and a J-beta primer mix. MiXCR, run by TCRdb on the 5' RACE reads, gives a single entry per CDR3 protein. The top ten hold 17% of the sample, which has hundreds of thousands of distinct CDR3 sequences, about 30% seen once.

V and J are TRBV7-2 and TRBJ2-1; 7 bases agree with TRBD1. The sequence was collected from an elderly woman in good health. The sequencing sample was made of blood. The CDR3 DNA reads TGTGCCAGCAGCCTACAGGGGCGCTCCTACAATGAGCAGTTCTTC. It yields the protein CASSLQGRSYNEQFF.